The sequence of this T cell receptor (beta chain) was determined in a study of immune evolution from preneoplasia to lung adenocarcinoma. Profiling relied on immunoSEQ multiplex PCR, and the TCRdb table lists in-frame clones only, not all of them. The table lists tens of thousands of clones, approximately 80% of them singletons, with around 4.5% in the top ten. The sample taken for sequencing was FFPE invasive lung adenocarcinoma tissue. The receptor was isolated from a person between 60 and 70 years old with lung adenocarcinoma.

CDR3 bases: TGTGCCAGCAGCCAAGCCCGGACTAGCGGGAGCTTGCAGCAGTACTTC. It is translated as CASSQARTSGSLQQYF. The rearrangement links TRBV4-2 to TRBJ2-7, with TRBD2 identical over 13 bases. CDR3 length: 16 residues. J was trimmed by 8 bases and V by 1 base; bases with no gene match: 8. Germline loops: CDR1 LGHNA, CDR2 YNFKEQ.